The following is a T cell receptor (beta chain) sequence with its context. Its antigen has not been determined. Base qualities are not recorded, but no much larger clone differs from it by a single base. This record comes from a study of OX40 agonist ivuxolimab in advanced cancers. Background for the entire study: Ivuxolimab was an agonistic, fully human IgG2 monoclonal antibody directed against OX40 (CD134), a costimulatory receptor. Intravenous ivuxolimab was administered to patients every 2 weeks at six dose levels: 0.01, 0.1, 0.3, 1.5, 3 and 10 mg/kg. Among the approximately 50 dose-escalation patients, some 19 had hepatocellular carcinoma, 15 or so melanoma, 9 renal cell carcinoma and 9 head and neck cancer. A male proportion of 75% to 85% and a mean age of approximately 62 years, ranging from about 20 to 79, were recorded for the dose-escalation cohort. Prior anti-PD-1, anti-PD-L1 or anti-CTLA-4 therapy was permitted, and checkpoint inhibitors had been received by less than 45% of dose-escalation patients. Three dose-escalation patients achieved partial responses, one with hepatocellular carcinoma and two with cutaneous melanoma. Peripheral TCRbeta sequencing was intended to test whether TCR sequence diversity was altered and clonal T-cell expansion was caused by ivuxolimab. The paper covers the monotherapy dose-escalation part of the phase I ivuxolimab trial, which included N ≈ 50 patients.

Patients with a history of autoimmune disease or receiving systemic immunosuppression were excluded from the trial. In every dose cohort, peripheral blood was drawn for TCR sequencing at baseline, cycle 4 day 1, and cycle 7 day 1. Samples came from an open-label, multicenter, first-in-human phase I dose-escalation trial of ivuxolimab. Adults with locally advanced or metastatic melanoma, renal cell, hepatocellular, or head and neck squamous cell carcinoma were enrolled in the trial. Before TCR sequencing, CD4+ T cells and CD8+ T cells from peripheral blood were sorted into separate populations. Broad study findings and their caveats: After ivuxolimab, CD8+ T cells had more expanded clones than CD4+ T cells on average. In the 0.1-3.0 mg/kg groups, partial responders were among the patients with the lowest normalized peripheral clonal expansion, particularly in CD8+ T cells. The antigen specificity of the clonally expanded peripheral T cells was not determined. At doses of 0.1 to 3.0 mg/kg, clonal expansion of both CD4+ and CD8+ T cells in blood was seen between baseline and week 6. Low levels of normalized T-cell clonal expansion were also seen in some nonresponding patients.

Genomic DNA was extracted from sorted cells for sequencing of the TCRbeta CDR3 region. The immunoSEQ Assay was used for sequencing of TCRbeta CDR3 regions. This is the immuneACCESS table as TCRdb keeps it, with only in-frame sequences that have V and J called. A part of the clones is gone; compared with another copy, unresolved V genes explain less than half, and the rest is unexplained. Recorded for this sample are over 55,000 clones; about 89% of them occurred a single time. The ten largest clones capture more than 13% of the sample. Sequencing was performed on CD4+ or CD8+ T cells sorted from blood, taken in a trial of the OX40 agonist ivuxolimab. The sequence came from an adult with an advanced solid tumor such as melanoma, head and neck, liver or kidney cancer.

This receptor carries the CDR3 CASRTFNQPQHF. The DNA is as follows: TGTGCCAGTAGGACCTTCAATCAGCCCCAGCATTTT. The V gene is TRBV19 and the J gene is TRBJ1-5; no confident D gene assignment can be made. The CDR3, from cysteine to phenylalanine, totals 12 residues. The CDR3 DNA has 36 bases and is translated from base 1. Trimming at the junction amounts to 6 bases on V and 3 bases on J, and the germline ends lie 6 bases apart. CDR1 LNHDA and CDR2 SQIVND were looked up in the germline V gene (reference sequence).